The clone carrying this TCR beta chain was recorded only once. Its antigen is currently unknown. The data belong to a study of blood T cells in healthy people across ages. Findings and caveats of the study: A strong correlation was seen between TCR beta diversity and naive T cell percentage. In the absence of known donor CMV status, changes in expanded clonotypes were possibly confounded.

Donors gave around 10 milliliters of peripheral blood apiece. Through a sample-barcoded 5' primer and a J-beta primer mix, a second PCR was run for roughly 6 to 11 cycles. A template-switch adaptor with 12 random nucleotides tagged each cDNA molecule. TCRdb redid the calling of the 5' RACE reads with MiXCR, one entry per CDR3 protein. Seen here are fewer than 2,000,000 distinct CDR3 sequences, approximately 40% observed once, and the top ten hold roughly 23%. Germline V CDR1 and CDR2: SGHDN, FVKESK. V lost 4 bases and J 2 bases, leaving 16 bases between the germline ends. The length of the CDR3 is 16 residues.

This TCR derives from a human donor in good health. The chain combines TRBV14 with TRBJ2-3, with D possibly matching TRBD2 (6 bases). The sample comprised blood. Here the CDR3 reads CASSLFTGLHTDTQYF. DNA of the CDR3: TGTGCCAGCAGCCTTTTTACGGGACTCCACACAGATACGCAGTATTTT.